The clone carrying this T cell receptor (beta chain) was counted a few times. Its antigen is not identified. This entry belongs to a study of blood T cells in healthy people across ages. Study-level points and caveats: Age brought a roughly linear fall in TCR beta diversity measured per million T cells.

A second roughly 7 to 12 cycle PCR used barcoded and J-beta primers. TCRdb re-called the 5' RACE reads through MiXCR, storing one row per CDR3 protein. The table records about 570,000 distinct CDR3 sequences, roughly 29% of them present only once. CDR3 length equals 16 residues. CDR1 is SGDLS and CDR2 is YYNGEE in the germline V gene. Unmatched junction bases numbered 8, after V lost 0 bases and J lost 4 bases. This TCR came from a woman in her 70s in good health. The chain couples TRBV9 to TRBJ2-3; 7 bases fit TRBD2. Input material: blood. Here the CDR3 reads CASSVAGSGEPDTQYF. As DNA, the CDR3 is TGTGCCAGCAGCGTAGCGGGAAGCGGGGAACCAGATACGCAGTATTTT.